These 3 T cell receptor beta chains originate from one sample sequenced in a study of T-cell reconstitution after alpha-beta-depleted transplantation in children. Unique molecular identifiers were incorporated when the TCRbeta library was constructed. TCRdb reprocessed the PCR reads with MiXCR, giving one entry per CDR3 protein. There are hundreds of thousands of distinct CDR3 sequences in the sample; about an eighth occur only once, and 0.75% to 0.85% lies in the top ten. This material consisted of PBMCs, taken before TCRalphabeta/CD19-depleted stem cell transplant. Receptors originate from a girl aged 2 to 9 with congenital amegakaryocytic thrombocytopenia, due to receive a stem cell transplant.

This clonotype came up many times. The chain couples TRBV5-1 to TRBJ2-2; no clear D. CDR3 size: 15 residues. The germline V gene encodes CDR1 SGHRS and CDR2 YFSETQ. V lost 3 bases to trimming and J lost 0 bases, with 9 bases between them. CDR3 DNA: TGCGCCAGCAGCTCCGGCGGCTCGAACACCGGGGAGCTGTTTTTT. It codes for CASSSGGSNTGELFF.

The gene calls are TRBV5-1 and TRBJ2-1; 7 bases are shared with TRBD2. CDR1 and CDR2 from the germline V gene are SGHRS and YFSETQ. V lost 3 bases, J lost 10 bases, and 7 bases stayed unmatched. CDR3 length equals 13 residues. CDR3 sequence: CASSSISGWEQFF. The CDR3 DNA follows: TGCGCCAGCAGCTCCATTAGCGGGTGGGAGCAGTTCTTC.

This clonotype was seen more than once but under ten times. The junction does not match germline at one end; this may be a read error. V and J are TRBV20-1 and TRBJ2-1, with 9 bases matching TRBD2. Germline loops: CDR1 DFQATT, CDR2 SNEGSKA (reference sequence). The CDR3 contains 17 residues. This CDR3 is CCARELESGRIYNEQFF. DNA of the CDR3: TGCTGTGCTAGAGAACTTGAGAGCGGGAGGATCTACAATGAGCAGTTCTTC.